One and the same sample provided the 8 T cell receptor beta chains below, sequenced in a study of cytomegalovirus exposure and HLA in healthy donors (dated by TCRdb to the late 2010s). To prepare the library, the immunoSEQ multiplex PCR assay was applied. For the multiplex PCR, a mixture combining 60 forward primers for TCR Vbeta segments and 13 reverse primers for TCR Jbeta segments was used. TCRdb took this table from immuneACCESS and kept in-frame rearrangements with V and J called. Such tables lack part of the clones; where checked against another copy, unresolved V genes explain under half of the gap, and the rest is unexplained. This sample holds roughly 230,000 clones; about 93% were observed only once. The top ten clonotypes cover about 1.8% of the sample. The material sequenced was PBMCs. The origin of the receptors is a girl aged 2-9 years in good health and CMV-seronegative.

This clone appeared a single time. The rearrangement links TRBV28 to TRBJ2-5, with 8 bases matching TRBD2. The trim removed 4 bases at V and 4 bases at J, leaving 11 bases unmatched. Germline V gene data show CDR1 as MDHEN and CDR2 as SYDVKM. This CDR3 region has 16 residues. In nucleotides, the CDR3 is TGTGCCAGCAGTTCCTTCGAGCGGGAGCTTACAGAGACCCAGTACTTC. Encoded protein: CASSSFERELTETQYF.

The CDR3 region has the DNA TGTGCCAGCAGTGGACAGGGTGCTACGCCCCAGCATTTT. Amino acid sequence: CASSGQGATPQHF. The chain joins TRBV6-4 to TRBJ1-5, with 7 bases that match TRBD1. V was pared by 4 bases and J by 9 bases, with 6 bases of the junction left unmatched. From germline, CDR1 is MRHNA and CDR2 SNTAGT. The CDR3 has 13 amino acids.

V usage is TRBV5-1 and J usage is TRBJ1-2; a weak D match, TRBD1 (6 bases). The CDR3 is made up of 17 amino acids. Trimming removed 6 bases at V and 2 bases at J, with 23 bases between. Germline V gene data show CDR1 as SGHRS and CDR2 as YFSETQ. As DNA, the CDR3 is TGCGCCAGCACCAGTGGGACAAACCATAATTCCAACTATGGCTACACCTTC. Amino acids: CASTSGTNHNSNYGYTF.

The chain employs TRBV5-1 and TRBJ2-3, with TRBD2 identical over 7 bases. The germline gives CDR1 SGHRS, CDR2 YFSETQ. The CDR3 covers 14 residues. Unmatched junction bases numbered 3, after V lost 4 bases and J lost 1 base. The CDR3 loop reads CASSPGLGTDTQYF. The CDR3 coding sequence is TGCGCCAGCAGCCCTGGACTAGGCACAGATACGCAGTATTTT.

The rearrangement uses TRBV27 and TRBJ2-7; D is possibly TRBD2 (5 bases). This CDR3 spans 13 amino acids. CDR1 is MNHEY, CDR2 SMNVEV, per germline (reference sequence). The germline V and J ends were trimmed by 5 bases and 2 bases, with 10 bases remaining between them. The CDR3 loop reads CASSSSVPYEQYF. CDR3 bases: TGTGCCAGCAGTAGTAGCGTGCCCTACGAGCAGTACTTC.

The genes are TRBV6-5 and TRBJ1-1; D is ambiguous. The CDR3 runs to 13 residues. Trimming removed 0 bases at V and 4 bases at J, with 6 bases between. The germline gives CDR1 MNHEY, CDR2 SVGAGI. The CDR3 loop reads CASSYSLGTEAFF. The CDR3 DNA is TGTGCCAGCAGTTACTCGCTAGGCACTGAAGCTTTCTTT.

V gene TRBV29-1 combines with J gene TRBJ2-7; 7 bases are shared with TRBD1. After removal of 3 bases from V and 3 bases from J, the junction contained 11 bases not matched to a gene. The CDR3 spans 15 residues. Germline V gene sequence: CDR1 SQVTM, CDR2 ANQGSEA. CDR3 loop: CSVETGPEALYEQYF. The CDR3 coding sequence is TGCAGCGTTGAGACAGGGCCAGAGGCCCTCTACGAGCAGTACTTC.

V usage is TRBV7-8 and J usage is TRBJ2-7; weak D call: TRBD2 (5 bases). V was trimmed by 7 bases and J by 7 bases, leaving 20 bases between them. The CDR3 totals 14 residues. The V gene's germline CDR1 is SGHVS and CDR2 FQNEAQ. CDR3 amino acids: CASTAYQPTGEQYF. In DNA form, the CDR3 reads TGTGCCAGCACCGCTTATCAGCCTACGGGAGAGCAGTACTTC.